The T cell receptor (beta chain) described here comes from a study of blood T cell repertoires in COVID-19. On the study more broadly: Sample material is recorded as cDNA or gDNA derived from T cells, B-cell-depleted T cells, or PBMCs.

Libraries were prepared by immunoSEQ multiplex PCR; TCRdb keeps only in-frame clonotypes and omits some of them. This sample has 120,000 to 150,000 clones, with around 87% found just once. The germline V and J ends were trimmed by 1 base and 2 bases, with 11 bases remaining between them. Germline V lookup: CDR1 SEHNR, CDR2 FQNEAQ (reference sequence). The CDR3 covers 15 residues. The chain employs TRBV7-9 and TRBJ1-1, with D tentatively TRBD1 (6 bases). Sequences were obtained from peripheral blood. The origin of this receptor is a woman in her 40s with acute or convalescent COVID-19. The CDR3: CASSLGGQPNTEAFF. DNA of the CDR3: TGTGCCAGCAGCTTAGGAGGACAGCCCAACACTGAAGCTTTCTTT.